What follows are 5 T cell receptor beta chains derived from one specimen sequenced in a study of blood T cell repertoires in COVID-19. Assay: immunoSEQ multiplex PCR; the TCRdb copy retains only in-frame clones and omits some. The sample includes about 210,000 clones, 84% of them seen just once. The sequenced sample consisted of peripheral blood. Receptors originate from a woman in her 50s with active or convalescent COVID-19.

This clone was detected only once. V usage is TRBV24-1 and J usage is TRBJ2-5; 7 bases fit TRBD1. Germline CDR1 reads KGHDR; CDR2 reads SFDVKD. J was trimmed by 3 bases and V by 5 bases; bases with no gene match: 5. The CDR3 loop spans 14 amino acids. The CDR3 nucleotides are TGTGCCACCAGTGGGACCGGGACAGAAGAGACCCAGTACTTC. It translates to CATSGTGTEETQYF.

This chain's CDR3 is CASSEGSVGSGANVLTF. CDR3 DNA: TGTGCCAGCAGTGAAGGGTCAGTTGGCTCTGGGGCCAACGTCCTGACTTTC. The J gene is TRBJ2-6, the V gene TRBV2; D remains ambiguous. The CDR3 consists of 17 residues. Germline V gene data show CDR1 as SNHLY and CDR2 as FYNNEI. Trimming took off 1 base at V and 0 bases at J, with 10 bases between the two ends.

This clone was counted once. J is TRBJ2-3 and V is TRBV2; 10 positions match TRBD2. CDR3 length equals 15 residues. Trimming at V came to 6 bases and at J to 6 bases, leaving 9 bases not matched to a gene. From germline, CDR1 is SNHLY and CDR2 FYNNEI. CDR3 sequence: CASSRSSGRSDTQYF. In DNA form, the CDR3 reads TGTGCCAGCAGCCGTTCTAGCGGGAGATCTGATACGCAGTATTTT.

The chain uses TRBV28 and TRBJ2-4; D remains unclear. CDR1 and CDR2 from the germline V gene are MDHEN and SYDVKM. The CDR3 extends over 17 amino acids. V lost 2 bases and J lost 2, with 16 bases in between. The CDR3: CASSLIPSVVTKNIQYF. The DNA of the CDR3 is TGTGCCAGCAGTTTAATCCCAAGTGTAGTGACCAAAAACATTCAGTACTTC. The entire variable domain, with the rest obtained from reference TRBV28 and TRBJ2-4, is as follows: DVKVTQSSRYLVKRTGEKVFLECVQDMDHENMFWYRQDPGLGLRLIYFSYDVKMKEKGDIPEGYSVSREKKERFSLILESASTNQTSMYLCASSLIPSVVTKNIQYFGAGTRLSVL.

The rearrangement links TRBV19 to TRBJ1-1; D gene uncertain. Between the trimmed V and J ends, which lost 5 bases and 0 bases, there was a span of 13 bases. CDR1 and CDR2 from the germline V gene are LNHDA and SQIVND (reference sequence). This CDR3 contains 15 residues. The CDR3: CASSRLLSMNTEAFF. The CDR3 nucleotides read TGTGCCAGTAGTCGTCTCTTGAGTATGAACACTGAAGCTTTCTTT.